The 9 T cell receptor beta chains presented below share a single source sample, sequenced in a study of tumour-infiltrating T cells in Burkitt lymphoma. Method: immunoSEQ multiplex PCR; TCRdb's copy keeps in-frame clones and lacks some. Of more than 40,000 clones listed, around 29% were seen once; the top ten hold 2.5% to 3.5%. Sequenced input: tumor tissue. The source is a human donor with Burkitt lymphoma.

Only a few counts were recorded for this clone. The chain is built from TRBV4-3 and TRBJ1-5; 7 bases fit TRBD1. This CDR3 comprises 14 residues. V shed 1 base and J 6 bases; nucleotides not matched to a gene: 3. CDR1 and CDR2 from the germline V gene are LGHNA and YSLEER. This CDR3 reads CASSQAAGGQPQHF. CDR3 in DNA: TGCGCCAGCAGCCAAGCGGCAGGGGGTCAGCCCCAGCATTTT.

A note on this clone: Other DNA sequences in the sample encode the same CDR3. This chain links TRBV6-5 with TRBJ1-1, with unresolved D. The germline V and J ends were trimmed by 0 bases and 5 bases, with 4 bases remaining between them. Germline CDR1 reads MNHEY; CDR2 reads SVGAGI. There are 12 residues in the CDR3. Here the CDR3 reads CASSYSRTEAFF. The CDR3 DNA reads TGTGCCAGCAGTTACTCGCGGACTGAAGCTTTCTTT.

CDR3 sequence: CASRRDYRGTEAFF. CDR3 DNA sequence: TGTGCCAGCAGGAGAGACTACAGGGGCACTGAAGCTTTCTTT. The chain recombines TRBV6-4 with TRBJ1-1; 7 bases agree with TRBD1. Germline V gene data show CDR1 as MRHNA and CDR2 as SNTAGT. The length of the CDR3 is 14 residues. The V segment lost 6 bases and the J segment 4 bases; nucleotides outside the gene matches: 8.

The rearrangement uses TRBV7-8 and TRBJ1-2; D not resolved. The CDR3 is 13 residues long. From germline, CDR1 is SGHVS and CDR2 FQNEAQ. Trimming cost V 7 bases and J 3 bases, with 12 bases left between them. The CDR3 bases are TGTGCCAGCACCCAGGCAGGCGACTATGGCTACACCTTC. It codes for CASTQAGDYGYTF.

The chain employs TRBV4-2 and TRBJ1-4; no reliable D call. Germline loops: CDR1 LGHNA, CDR2 YNFKEQ. V lost 4 bases and J 5 bases, leaving 11 bases between the germline ends. CDR3 size: 14 residues. CDR3: CASSRGGSNEKLFF. For the CDR3, the DNA is TGTGCCAGCAGCCGCGGCGGATCGAATGAAAAACTGTTTTTT.

Written as DNA, the CDR3 is TGTGCCAGCAGTTCCATCGGGACAGGCTCCTACGAGCAGTACTTC. Amino acid sequence: CASSSIGTGSYEQYF. This chain joins TRBV27 and TRBJ2-7, with 8 positions matching TRBD1. The germline gives CDR1 MNHEY, CDR2 SMNVEV (reference sequence). The CDR3 runs 15 residues. J was trimmed by 0 bases and V by 4 bases; bases with no gene match: 5.

The V and J genes are TRBV5-3 and TRBJ1-5; D remains ambiguous. TRBV5-3 is an open reading frame, and its role is uncertain. V was shortened by 2 bases and J by 3 bases, with 15 bases between the two germline ends. The CDR3 contains 16 residues. The DNA of the CDR3 is TGTGCCAGAAGCTTATGGCGAAGGGATGACAATCAGCCCCAGCATTTT. It specifies CARSLWRRDDNQPQHF.

There are a few counts of this clone. The chain links TRBV6-1 to TRBJ1-1; possibly TRBD1 for D (5 bases). This CDR3 is 13 amino acids long. Trimming pared 9 bases from V and 1 base from J, leaving 12 bases between. CDR1 MNHNS and CDR2 SASEGT come from the germline V gene. As DNA, the CDR3 is TGTGCCAGTCAGGGTTACAAGAACACTGAAGCTTTCTTT. As protein: CASQGYKNTEAFF.

This clone was observed a few times. The V call is TRBV5-4, the J call TRBJ1-1, with TRBD1 matching 9 bases. CDR1 is SGHNT, CDR2 YYREEE, per germline (reference sequence). CDR3 size: 15 residues. The J segment lost 4 bases and the V segment lost 2 bases, leaving 6 bases of the junction unmatched. Written as DNA, the CDR3 is TGTGCCAGCAGCTTTACAGGGGGCGGAGGCACTGAAGCTTTCTTT. It translates to CASSFTGGGGTEAFF.